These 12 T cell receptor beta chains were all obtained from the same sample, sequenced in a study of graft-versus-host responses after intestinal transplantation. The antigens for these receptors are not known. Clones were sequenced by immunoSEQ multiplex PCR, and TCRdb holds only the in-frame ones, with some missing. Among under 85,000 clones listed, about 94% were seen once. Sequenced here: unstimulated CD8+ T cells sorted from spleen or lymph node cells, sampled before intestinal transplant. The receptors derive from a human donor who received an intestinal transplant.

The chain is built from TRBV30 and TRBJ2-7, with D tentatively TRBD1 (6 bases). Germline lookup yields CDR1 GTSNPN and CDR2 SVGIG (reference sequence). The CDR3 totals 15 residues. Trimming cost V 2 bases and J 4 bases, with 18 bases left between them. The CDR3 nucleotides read TGTGCCTGGAGTTTGCTAACAGGGTCTGTATACGAGCAGTACTTC. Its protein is CAWSLLTGSVYEQYF.

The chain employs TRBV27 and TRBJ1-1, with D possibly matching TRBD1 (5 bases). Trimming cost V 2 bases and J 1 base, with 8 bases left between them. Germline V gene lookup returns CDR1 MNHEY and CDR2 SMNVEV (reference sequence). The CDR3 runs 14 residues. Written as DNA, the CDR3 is TGTGCCAGCAGTTTAGGACAAAAGAACACTGAAGCTTTCTTT. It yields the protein CASSLGQKNTEAFF.

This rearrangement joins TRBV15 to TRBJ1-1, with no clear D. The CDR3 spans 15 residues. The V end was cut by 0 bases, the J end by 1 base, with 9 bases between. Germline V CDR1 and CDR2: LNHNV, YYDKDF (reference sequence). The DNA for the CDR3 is TGTGCCACCAGCAGAGATAGGGAAAGGAACACTGAAGCTTTCTTT. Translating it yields CATSRDRERNTEAFF.

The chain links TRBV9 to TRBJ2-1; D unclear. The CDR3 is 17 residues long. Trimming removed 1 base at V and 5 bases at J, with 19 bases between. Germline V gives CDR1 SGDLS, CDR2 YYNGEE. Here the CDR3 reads CASSVTPVPPINNEQFF. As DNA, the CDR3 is TGTGCCAGCAGCGTAACCCCCGTACCCCCTATAAACAATGAGCAGTTCTTC.

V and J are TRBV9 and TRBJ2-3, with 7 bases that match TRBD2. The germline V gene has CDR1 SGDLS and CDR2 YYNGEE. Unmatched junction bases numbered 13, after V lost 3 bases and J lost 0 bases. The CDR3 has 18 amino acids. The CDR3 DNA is TGTGCCAGCAGCGCCCCACTTGGGACTACCCCTAGCACAGATACGCAGTATTTT. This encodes CASSAPLGTTPSTDTQYF.

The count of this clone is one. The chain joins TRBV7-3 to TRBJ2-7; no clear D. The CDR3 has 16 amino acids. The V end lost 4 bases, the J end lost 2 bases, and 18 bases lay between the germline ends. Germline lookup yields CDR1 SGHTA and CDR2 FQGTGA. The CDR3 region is CASSSKVRLLTYEQYF. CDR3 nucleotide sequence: TGTGCCAGCAGCTCAAAGGTCAGGCTTCTGACCTACGAGCAGTACTTC. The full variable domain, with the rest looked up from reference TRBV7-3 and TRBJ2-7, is GAGVSQTPSNKVTEKGKYVELRCDPISGHTALYWYRQSLGQGPEFLIYFQGTGAADDSGLPNDRFFAVRPEGSVSTLKIQRTERGDSAVYLCASSSKVRLLTYEQYFGPGTRLTVT.

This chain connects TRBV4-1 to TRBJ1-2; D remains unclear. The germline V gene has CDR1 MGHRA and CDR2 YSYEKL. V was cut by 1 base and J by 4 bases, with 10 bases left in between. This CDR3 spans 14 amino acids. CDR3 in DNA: TGCGCCAGCAGCCAAGTGGGCGGTTCCTATGGCTACACCTTC. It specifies CASSQVGGSYGYTF.

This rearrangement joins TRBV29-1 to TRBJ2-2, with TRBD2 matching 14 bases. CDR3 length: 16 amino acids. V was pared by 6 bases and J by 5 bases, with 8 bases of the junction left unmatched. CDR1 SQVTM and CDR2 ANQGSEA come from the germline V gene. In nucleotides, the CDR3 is TGCAGCGTAACCTCCGGGACTAGCGGGAGTACCGGGGAGCTGTTTTTT. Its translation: CSVTSGTSGSTGELFF.

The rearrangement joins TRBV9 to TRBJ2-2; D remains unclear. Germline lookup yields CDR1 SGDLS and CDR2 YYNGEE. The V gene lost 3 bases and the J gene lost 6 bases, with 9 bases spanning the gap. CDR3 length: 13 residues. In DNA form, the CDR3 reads TGTGCCAGCAGCGGGAAGGTCTCCGGGGAGCTGTTTTTT. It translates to CASSGKVSGELFF.

The CDR3 region has the DNA TGTGCCAGCAGCTTAGGGGGGGTGCGGGATAACACCGGGGAGCTGTTTTTT. The encoded protein is CASSLGGVRDNTGELFF. V is TRBV11-2 and J is TRBJ2-2; D is perhaps TRBD2 (6 bases). The CDR3 has 17 amino acids. The germline gives CDR1 SGHAT, CDR2 FQNNGV. V lost 1 base to trimming and J lost 2 bases, with 14 bases between them.

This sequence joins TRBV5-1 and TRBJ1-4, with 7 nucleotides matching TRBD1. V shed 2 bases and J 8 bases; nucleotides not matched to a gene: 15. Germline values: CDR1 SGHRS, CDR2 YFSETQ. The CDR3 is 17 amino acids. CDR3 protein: CASSLGYRGGMKEKLFF. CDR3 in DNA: TGCGCCAGCAGCTTAGGCTACAGGGGCGGGATGAAGGAAAAACTGTTTTTT.

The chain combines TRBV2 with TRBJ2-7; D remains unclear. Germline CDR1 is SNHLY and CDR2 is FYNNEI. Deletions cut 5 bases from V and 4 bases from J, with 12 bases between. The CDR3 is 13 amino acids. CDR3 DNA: TGTGCCAGCAGTCCCCCAGGCCTTTACGAGCAGTACTTC. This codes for CASSPPGLYEQYF.